Listed below are T cell receptor beta chains from one sample, sequenced in a study of graft-versus-host responses after intestinal transplantation. Method: immunoSEQ multiplex PCR; TCRdb's copy keeps in-frame clones and lacks some. The repertoire holds 80,000 to 95,000 clones, with 75% to 95% as singletons. No antigens are known for them. The material sequenced was unstimulated CD8+ T cells sorted from spleen or lymph node cells, taken before intestinal transplant. Receptor source: a human donor who received an intestinal transplant. The CDR3 runs from the conserved cysteine through the conserved F or W. D genes are given only for firm matches. Clone size is stated in some rows and not others, as once, few, many or a class when expanded.

size	V	D	J	CDR3	DNA
-	TRBV19	-	TRBJ2-1	CASSHRDWYNEQFF	TGTGCCAGTAGCCACAGGGACTGGTACAATGAGCAGTTCTTC
-	TRBV4-1	TRBD2	TRBJ2-7	CASSQGLAVYEQYF	TGTGCCAGCAGCCAAGGACTAGCGGTTTACGAGCAGTACTTC
-	TRBV27	-	TRBJ2-7	CASSFSGTYEQYF	TGTGCCAGCAGTTTTTCGGGAACCTACGAGCAGTACTTC
-	TRBV18	-	TRBJ2-7	CASSPPVGSYEQYF	TGTGCCAGCTCACCACCGGTAGGGTCCTACGAGCAGTACTTC
once	TRBV30	-	TRBJ1-4	CAASAVNEKLFF	TGTGCCGCCTCTGCGGTTAATGAAAAACTGTTTTTT
-	TRBV9	-	TRBJ2-5	CASSTDGWQETQYF	TGTGCCAGCAGCACAGACGGATGGCAAGAGACCCAGTACTTC
-	TRBV28	-	TRBJ2-5	CASSLSGHTGGILETQYF	TGTGCCAGCAGTTTATCGGGACACACGGGCGGTATCTTGGAGACCCAGTACTTC
-	TRBV18	-	TRBJ1-5	CASSPGKGSNQPQHF	TGTGCCAGCTCACCGGGCAAGGGGAGCAATCAGCCCCAGCATTTT
-	TRBV2	-	TRBJ2-2	CASSRRGAGELFF	TGTGCCAGCAGTCGACGGGGAGCCGGGGAGCTGTTTTTT
-	TRBV6-5	-	TRBJ1-1	CASSRTGNTEAFF	TGTGCCAGCAGTCGTACAGGGAACACTGAAGCTTTCTTT
-	TRBV5-5	-	TRBJ2-7	CASSLQDYEQYF	TGTGCCAGCAGCTTACAGGACTACGAGCAGTACTTC
-	TRBV11-1	TRBD1	TRBJ2-7	CASSGDRASYEQYF	TGTGCCAGCAGTGGGGACAGGGCCTCCTACGAGCAGTACTTC
-	TRBV6-1	-	TRBJ2-7	CASSSTYEQYF	TGTGCCAGCAGTTCAACTTACGAGCAGTACTTC
few	TRBV9	-	TRBJ2-7	CASSVVDGKTYEQYF	TGTGCCAGCAGCGTAGTCGACGGGAAGACCTACGAGCAGTACTTC
-	TRBV6-1	-	TRBJ2-3	CASSESRAIPDTQYF	TGTGCCAGCAGTGAATCGCGGGCTATTCCAGATACGCAGTATTTT
-	TRBV7-9	-	TRBJ2-3	CASSLGGTDTQYF	TGTGCCAGCAGCTTAGGTGGCACAGATACGCAGTATTTT
-	TRBV6-5	-	TRBJ1-3	CASSYTLRVGEHTIYF	TGTGCCAGCAGTTACACCCTCAGGGTCGGTGAGCACACCATATATTTT
once	TRBV7-9	TRBD2	TRBJ2-5	CASSKLAGGTKETQYF	TGTGCCAGCAGCAAATTAGCGGGAGGGACGAAGGAGACCCAGTACTTC
-	TRBV10-1	TRBD1	TRBJ1-1	CASSEGTGVFWTEAFF	TGCGCCAGCAGTGAGGGGACAGGGGTGTTTTGGACTGAAGCTTTCTTT
-	TRBV7-9	TRBD2	TRBJ2-7	CASSLVPGTSGDYEQYF	TGTGCCAGCAGCTTAGTACCCGGGACTAGCGGGGATTACGAGCAGTACTTC
-	TRBV5-1	-	TRBJ1-1	CASSWNREGDTEAFF	TGCGCCAGCAGCTGGAACAGGGAGGGGGACACTGAAGCTTTCTTT
once	TRBV15	TRBD1	TRBJ1-2	CATSRGEQGTDGYTF	TGTGCCACCAGCAGAGGCGAACAGGGGACTGATGGCTACACCTTC
-	TRBV7-9	TRBD1	TRBJ2-2	CASSLETGGPGELFF	TGTGCCAGCAGCTTAGAGACAGGGGGTCCCGGGGAGCTGTTTTTT
-	TRBV6-5	-	TRBJ1-3	CASSYSISGNTIYF	TGTGCCAGCAGTTACTCGATCTCTGGAAACACCATATATTTT
-	TRBV6-5	-	TRBJ1-5	CASSRDLWPQHF	TGTGCCAGCAGTCGGGACCTATGGCCCCAGCATTTT
-	TRBV29-1	-	TRBJ1-1	CSVEGVYTEAFF	TGCAGCGTTGAAGGTGTTTACACTGAAGCTTTCTTT
-	TRBV27	TRBD2	TRBJ2-1	CASSIESSGGRGHEQFF	TGTGCCAGCAGCATAGAGTCTAGCGGGGGCCGGGGGCATGAGCAGTTCTTC
-	TRBV10-2	-	TRBJ1-1	CASSERWGGANTEAFF	TGCGCCAGCAGTGAAAGATGGGGAGGGGCGAATACTGAAGCTTTCTTT
-	TRBV4-1	-	TRBJ2-3	CASSQVGGSTDTQYF	TGCGCCAGCAGCCAAGTCGGAGGTAGCACAGATACGCAGTATTTT
-	TRBV5-5	TRBD2	TRBJ2-7	CASTSPGLAYEQYF	TGTGCCAGCACCAGCCCGGGACTAGCGTACGAGCAGTACTTC
few	TRBV6-1	-	TRBJ2-4	CASSELGRWRGTKNIQYF	TGTGCCAGCAGTGAATTAGGCCGGTGGCGGGGAACCAAAAACATTCAGTACTTC
-	TRBV12-5	-	TRBJ1-1	CASGFMREAFF	TGTGCTAGTGGTTTTATGAGGGAAGCCTTCTTT
-	TRBV6-5	TRBD1	TRBJ1-5	CASSSRTGRNQPQHF	TGTGCTAGCAGCTCTCGGACAGGGCGCAATCAGCCCCAGCATTTT
-	TRBV9	-	TRBJ2-7	CASSVEASSYEQYF	TGTGCCAGCAGCGTAGAAGCAAGCTCCTACGAGCAGTACTTC
-	TRBV11-2	-	TRBJ1-1	CASSLGGGITEAFF	TGTGCCAGCAGCTTAGGTGGGGGAATTACTGAAGCTTTCTTT
-	TRBV2	-	TRBJ2-3	CASMGLDTQYF	TGTGCCAGCATGGGGTTGGATACGCAGTATTTT
-	TRBV11-2	TRBD1	TRBJ2-3	CASSSDRVTPEDTQYF	TGTGCCAGCAGCTCGGACAGGGTAACCCCAGAAGATACGCAGTATTTT
-	TRBV5-5	-	TRBJ2-3	CASSPRPEYF	TGTGCCAGCAGCCCCCGCCCGGAGTATTTT
-	TRBV6-5	-	TRBJ1-1	CASSYSRGLSTEAFF	TGTGCCAGCAGTTACTCCCGGGGTCTTTCCACTGAAGCTTTCTTT
once	TRBV4-1	-	TRBJ1-2	CASSQVGGLNYGYTF	TGCGCCAGCAGCCAAGTGGGGGGATTGAACTATGGCTACACCTTC
once	TRBV20-1	-	TRBJ1-1	CSASDTEAFF	TGCAGTGCTAGTGATACTGAAGCTTTCTTT
-	TRBV19	-	TRBJ1-1	CASSIVGGSSTEAFF	TGTGCCAGTAGTATAGTCGGGGGAAGTAGCACTGAAGCTTTCTTT
-	TRBV13	-	TRBJ2-2	CASSLAGELFF	TGTGCCAGCAGCTTAGCCGGGGAGCTGTTTTTT
-	TRBV11-3	TRBD2	TRBJ2-3	CASSSGTTNTDTQYF	TGTGCCAGCAGCTCCGGGACTACCAACACAGATACGCAGTATTTT
-	TRBV6-5	-	TRBJ1-1	CASSENTEAFF	TGTGCCAGCAGTGAGAACACTGAAGCTTTCTTT
-	TRBV5-4	TRBD2	TRBJ2-1	CASSLALAGGGEQFF	TGTGCCAGCAGCTTGGCTCTAGCGGGAGGTGGAGAGCAGTTCTTC